These 13 T cell receptor beta chains were all obtained from the same sample, sequenced in a study of T cells after yellow fever vaccination. A single record per CDR3 protein comes from TCRdb applying MiXCR to the 5' RACE reads. The data hold approximately 580,000 distinct CDR3 sequences, with around 17% observed a single time. Source: PBMCs, taken about 5 days after the first yellow fever vaccination. The receptor source for this set is a man in his late teens or twenties who received the YFV17D yellow fever vaccine.

V usage is TRBV28 and J usage is TRBJ2-7; 7 bases line up with TRBD1. This CDR3 contains 13 residues. With 6 bases clipped from V and 6 bases from J, the junction kept 8 bases outside the gene matches. From germline, CDR1 is MDHEN and CDR2 SYDVKM. As DNA, the CDR3 is TGTGCCAGCAGACCCACAGGGGAAGGCGAGCAGTACGTC. Encoded protein: CASRPTGEGEQYV.

This chain connects TRBV4-2 to TRBJ1-6, with TRBD1 as a possible D gene (5 bases). CDR1 is LGHNA, CDR2 YNFKEQ, per germline. The ends were cut back, 2 bases at V and 7 bases at J, with 12 bases in the middle. This CDR3 region has 15 residues. The CDR3 DNA is TGTGCCAGCAGCCAATTTTGGGACGGGAATTCACCCCTCCACTTT. Its protein is CASSQFWDGNSPLHF.

This sequence joins TRBV10-3 and TRBJ2-3; possibly TRBD1 for D (6 bases). The V end was cut by 0 bases, the J end by 0 bases, with 10 bases between. CDR1 and CDR2 (germline): ENHRY, SYGVKD. This CDR3 has 16 residues. CDR3 residues: CAISESQGPSTDTQYF. The CDR3 nucleotides are TGTGCCATCAGTGAGTCACAGGGCCCTAGCACAGATACGCAGTATTTT.

This clonotype was detected only a few times. The chain recombines TRBV20-1 with TRBJ2-3; D unclear. CDR1 and CDR2 from the germline V gene are DFQATT and SNEGSKA (reference sequence). The CDR3 is 14 residues long. V was shortened by 2 bases and J by 5 bases, with 14 bases between the two germline ends. CDR3 bases: TGCAGTGCTAGACCCTCTGTGGGCCTAGATACGCAGTATTTT. Protein: CSARPSVGLDTQYF.

This clonotype was seen more than once but under ten times. The chain links TRBV7-9 to TRBJ2-2; D gene ambiguous. The CDR3 has 14 amino acids. V was trimmed by 8 bases and J by 0 bases, leaving 10 bases between them. In germline, CDR1 is SEHNR, CDR2 FQNEAQ (reference sequence). The CDR3 coding sequence is TGTGCCAGCGTCGCGCGTTCGAACACCGGGGAGCTGTTTTTT. This codes for CASVARSNTGELFF.

The J gene is TRBJ2-1, the V gene TRBV4-1, with a tentative D call TRBD2 (6 bases). CDR1 and CDR2 from the germline V gene are MGHRA and YSYEKL. Trimming left V 4 bases short and J 5 bases short, with 12 bases between. CDR3 size: 14 residues. The CDR3 loop reads CASSLPGGDNEQFF. DNA of the CDR3: TGCGCCAGCAGCCTTCCCGGGGGAGACAATGAGCAGTTCTTC.

This clonotype was recorded a few times. The chain combines TRBV6-1 with TRBJ1-2; 8 bases map to TRBD1. V trimming: 3 bases; J trimming: 7 bases; junction bases outside the gene matches: 7. Looked up from germline, CDR1 is MNHNS and CDR2 is SASEGT. There are 14 residues in the CDR3. CDR3 DNA sequence: TGTGCCAGCAGTGATAAAACAGGGGGAGGTGGCTACACCTTC. This encodes CASSDKTGGGGYTF.

This clonotype was counted ten times or more. The chain couples TRBV7-2 to TRBJ2-4, with D hard to call. There are 14 residues in the CDR3. Looked up from germline, CDR1 is SGHTA and CDR2 is FQGNSA. Trimming left V 1 base short and J 1 base short, with 5 bases between. CDR3 amino acids: CASSLGSAKNIQYF. In nucleotides, the CDR3 is TGTGCCAGCAGCTTAGGGTCTGCCAAAAACATTCAGTACTTC.

This clonotype was seen many times. The chain links TRBV4-1 to TRBJ1-2, with a weak D call TRBD1 (5 bases). The CDR3 loop spans 15 amino acids. V was shortened by 3 bases and J by 3 bases, with 14 bases between the two germline ends. CDR1 and CDR2 (germline): MGHRA, YSYEKL. The CDR3 protein is CASSHSRDGDYGYTF. The CDR3 DNA reads as TGCGCCAGCAGCCATTCCCGGGACGGAGACTATGGCTACACCTTC.

This clonotype has only a few counts. The gene calls are TRBV11-2 and TRBJ1-2; D ambiguous. This CDR3 contains 12 residues. CDR1 and CDR2 (germline): SGHAT, FQNNGV. The V gene lost 1 base and the J gene lost 5 bases, with 5 bases spanning the gap. CDR3 sequence reads: CASSLARYGYTF. The CDR3 DNA reads as TGTGCCAGCAGCTTAGCCCGGTATGGCTACACCTTC.

The chain carries TRBV20-1 and TRBJ2-5; perhaps TRBD2 as D (5 bases). V was clipped by 5 bases and J by 1 base, with 17 bases between them. The CDR3 length is 15 residues. The V gene's germline CDR1 is DFQATT and CDR2 SNEGSKA (reference sequence). The CDR3 reads CSAVTGLGIQETQYF. The CDR3 bases are TGCAGTGCTGTCACGGGCCTCGGGATCCAAGAGACCCAGTACTTC.

This clonotype was seen only once. The chain uses TRBV4-1 and TRBJ1-2; no definite D call. The CDR3 has 12 amino acids. Trimming stripped 2 bases from V and 4 bases from J, with 5 bases between. Germline loops: CDR1 MGHRA, CDR2 YSYEKL. In DNA, the CDR3 is TGCGCCAGCAGCCAAACCCGCTATGGCTACACCTTC. This translates into CASSQTRYGYTF.

This clonotype was observed a handful of times. The rearrangement links TRBV5-6 to TRBJ1-1, with a possible D match to TRBD1 (6 bases). V lost 5 bases and J lost 1, with 12 bases in between. The germline gives CDR1 SGHDT, CDR2 YYEEEE. The CDR3 is 14 residues long. In nucleotides, the CDR3 is TGTGCCAGCAGTCGGGTACAGGGGAACACTGAAGCTTTCTTT. It translates to CASSRVQGNTEAFF.